Included here is one T cell receptor beta chain sequence, with context. No antigen is known for it. With V trimmed by 5 bases and J by 8 bases, 13 bases remained unmatched. The CDR3 is 15 residues long. Germline-derived CDR1 and CDR2 are SGHNT and YYREEE (reference sequence). This sample was taken from a study of beta chain features in type 1 diabetes. Every donor provided one heparinised blood draw, which averaged about 110 mL. Study results and caveats: Across patients, naive, central memory and Treg TCRB repertoires exhibited apparently greater similarity than was observed across healthy donors. Shortening of TCRB CDR3s, moderate but significant, appeared in all four CD4+ subsets of Type 1 diabetes patients.

The whole isolated RNA underwent reverse transcription, so sequencing captured expressed TCRB transcripts. Using immunoSEQ multiplex PCR, the repertoire was profiled, and TCRdb retains in-frame clones only, with some absent. The data show approximately 170,000 clones, around 7.8% seen once. This rearrangement joins TRBV5-4 to TRBJ2-4; 7 bases agree with TRBD1. Sample: central memory CD4+ T cells from blood. The clonotype comes from a middle-aged woman with type 1 diabetes. CDR3 coding DNA: TGTGCCAGCAGGACCGGGACAGCAGATTGGGACATTCAGTACTTC. Translated: CASRTGTADWDIQYF. The full variable domain, rest sourced from reference TRBV5-4 and TRBJ2-4, is ETGVTQSPTHLIKTRGQQVTLRCSSQSGHNTVSWYQQALGQGPQFIFQYYREEENGRGNFPPRFSGLQFPNYSSELNVNALELDDSALYLCASRTGTADWDIQYFGAGTRLSVL.